The TCR beta chain under discussion was sequenced for a study of blood T cell repertoires in COVID-19. As for the study in general: Sample material is recorded as cDNA or gDNA derived from T cells, B-cell-depleted T cells, or PBMCs.

There are 13 residues in the CDR3. Germline CDR1 is SEHNR and CDR2 is FQNEAQ (reference sequence). With V trimmed by 4 bases and J by 7 bases, 2 bases remained unmatched. Authors' analysis steps: Using reference gene primer amplification, nucleated cell counts were estimated. The protocol was immunoSEQ multiplex PCR, while the TCRdb copy is restricted to in-frame clones and leaves out a portion. From that table come the V and J calls and clone size; the DNA was used to work out D and trimming. The table records approximately 120,000 clones, around 85% of them present only once. Seattle patients were enrolled during active infection and followed longitudinally.

The clonotype originates from a woman aged 80 or older with COVID-19, enrolled during active disease. Material for sequencing was peripheral blood. The chain joins TRBV7-9 to TRBJ2-1; 9 nucleotides align to TRBD2. As DNA, the CDR3 is TGTGCCAGCAGCTCGAGCGGGGGGAATGAGCAGTTCTTC. It is translated as CASSSSGGNEQFF.